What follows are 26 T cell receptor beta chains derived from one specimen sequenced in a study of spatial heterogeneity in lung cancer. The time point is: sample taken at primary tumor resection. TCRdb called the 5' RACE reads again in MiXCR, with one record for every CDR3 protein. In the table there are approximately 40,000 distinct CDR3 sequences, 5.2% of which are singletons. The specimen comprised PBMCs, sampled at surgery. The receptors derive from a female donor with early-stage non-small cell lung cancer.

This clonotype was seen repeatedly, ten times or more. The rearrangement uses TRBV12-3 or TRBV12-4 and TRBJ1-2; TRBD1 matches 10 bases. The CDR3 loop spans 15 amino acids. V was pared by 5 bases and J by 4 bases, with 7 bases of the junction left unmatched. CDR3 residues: CASSQMTGGAYGYTF. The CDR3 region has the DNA TGTGCCAGCAGTCAAATGACAGGGGGCGCCTATGGCTACACCTTC.

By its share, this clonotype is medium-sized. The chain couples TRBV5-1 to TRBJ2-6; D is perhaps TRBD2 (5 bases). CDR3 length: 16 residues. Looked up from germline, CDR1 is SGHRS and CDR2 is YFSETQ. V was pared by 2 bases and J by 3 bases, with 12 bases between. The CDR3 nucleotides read TGCGCCAGCAGCTTTTTGTCGGAGGTTGGGGCCAACGTCCTGACTTTC. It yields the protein CASSFLSEVGANVLTF.

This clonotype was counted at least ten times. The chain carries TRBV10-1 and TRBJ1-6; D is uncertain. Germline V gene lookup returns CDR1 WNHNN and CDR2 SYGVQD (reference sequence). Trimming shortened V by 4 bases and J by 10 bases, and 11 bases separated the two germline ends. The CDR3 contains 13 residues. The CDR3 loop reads CASSGTMDSPLHF. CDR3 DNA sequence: TGCGCCAGCAGTGGGACTATGGACTCACCCCTCCACTTT.

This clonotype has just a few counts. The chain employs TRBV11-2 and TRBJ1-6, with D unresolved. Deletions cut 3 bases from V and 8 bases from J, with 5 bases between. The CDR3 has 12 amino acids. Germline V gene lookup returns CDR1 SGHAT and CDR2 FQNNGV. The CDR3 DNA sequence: TGTGCCAGCAGCTTCTCAGATTCACCCCTCCACTTT. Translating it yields CASSFSDSPLHF.

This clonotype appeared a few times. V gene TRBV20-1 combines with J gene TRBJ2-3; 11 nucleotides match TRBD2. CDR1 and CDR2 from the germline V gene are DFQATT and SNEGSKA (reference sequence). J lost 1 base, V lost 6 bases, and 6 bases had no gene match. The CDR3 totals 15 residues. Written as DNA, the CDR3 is TGCAGTGCCCCAGGGACTAGCGGTGGCACAGATACGCAGTATTTT. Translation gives CSAPGTSGGTDTQYF.

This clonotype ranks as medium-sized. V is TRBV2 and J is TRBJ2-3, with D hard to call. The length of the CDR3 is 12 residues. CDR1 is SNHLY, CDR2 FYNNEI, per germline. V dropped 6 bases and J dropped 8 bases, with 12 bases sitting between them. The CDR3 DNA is TGTGCCAGCAGCTCTGGCACCTTTACGCAGTATTTT. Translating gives CASSSGTFTQYF.

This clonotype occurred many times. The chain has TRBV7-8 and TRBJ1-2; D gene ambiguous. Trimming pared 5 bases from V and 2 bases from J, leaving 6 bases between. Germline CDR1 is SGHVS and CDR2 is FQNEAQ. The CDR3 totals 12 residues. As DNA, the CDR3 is TGTGCCAGCAGCAAAACAAACTATGGCTACACCTTC. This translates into CASSKTNYGYTF.

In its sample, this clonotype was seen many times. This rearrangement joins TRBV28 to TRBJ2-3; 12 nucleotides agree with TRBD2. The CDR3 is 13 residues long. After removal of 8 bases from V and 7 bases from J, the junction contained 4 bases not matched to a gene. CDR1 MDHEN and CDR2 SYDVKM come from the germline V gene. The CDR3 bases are TGTGCCAGCGGAACTAGCGGGGGGTATACGCAGTATTTT. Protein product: CASGTSGGYTQYF.

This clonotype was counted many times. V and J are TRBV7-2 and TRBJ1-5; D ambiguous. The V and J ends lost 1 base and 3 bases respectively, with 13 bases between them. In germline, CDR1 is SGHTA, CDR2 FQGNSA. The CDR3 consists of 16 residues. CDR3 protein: CASSLEGWAFNQPQHF. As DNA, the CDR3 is TGTGCCAGCAGCTTAGAGGGTTGGGCCTTCAATCAGCCCCAGCATTTT.

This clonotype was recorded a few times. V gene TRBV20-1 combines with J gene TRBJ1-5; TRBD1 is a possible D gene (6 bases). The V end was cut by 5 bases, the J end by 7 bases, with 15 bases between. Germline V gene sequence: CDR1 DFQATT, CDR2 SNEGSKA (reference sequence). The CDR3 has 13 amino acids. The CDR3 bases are TGCAGTGCTCTCACACAGCAGGGGCAGCCCCAGCATTTT. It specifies CSALTQQGQPQHF.

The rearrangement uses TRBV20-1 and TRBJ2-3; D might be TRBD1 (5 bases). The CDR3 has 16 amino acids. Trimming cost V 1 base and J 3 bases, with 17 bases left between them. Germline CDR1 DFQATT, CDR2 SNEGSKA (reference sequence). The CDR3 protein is CSARVRANPSTDTQYF. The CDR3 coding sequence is TGCAGTGCTAGAGTCAGGGCTAACCCTTCTACAGATACGCAGTATTTT.

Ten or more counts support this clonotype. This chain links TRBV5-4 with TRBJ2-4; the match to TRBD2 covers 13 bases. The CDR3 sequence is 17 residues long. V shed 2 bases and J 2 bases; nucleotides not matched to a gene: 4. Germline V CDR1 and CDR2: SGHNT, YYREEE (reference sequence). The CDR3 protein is CASSFGTSGVSKNIQYF. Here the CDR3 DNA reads TGTGCCAGCAGCTTTGGGACTAGCGGGGTATCCAAAAACATTCAGTACTTC.

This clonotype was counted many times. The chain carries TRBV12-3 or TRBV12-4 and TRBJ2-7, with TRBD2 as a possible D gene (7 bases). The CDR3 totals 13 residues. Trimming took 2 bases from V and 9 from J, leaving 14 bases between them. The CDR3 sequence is CASSLLGGAWQYF. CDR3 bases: TGTGCCAGCAGTTTACTAGGGGGGGCGTGGCAGTACTTC.

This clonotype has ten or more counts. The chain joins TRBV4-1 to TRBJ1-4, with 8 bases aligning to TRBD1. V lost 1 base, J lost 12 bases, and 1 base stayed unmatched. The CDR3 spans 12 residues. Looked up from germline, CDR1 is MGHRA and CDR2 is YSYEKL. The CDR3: CASSQVDRELFF. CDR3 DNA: TGCGCCAGCAGCCAAGTGGACAGGGAACTGTTTTTT.

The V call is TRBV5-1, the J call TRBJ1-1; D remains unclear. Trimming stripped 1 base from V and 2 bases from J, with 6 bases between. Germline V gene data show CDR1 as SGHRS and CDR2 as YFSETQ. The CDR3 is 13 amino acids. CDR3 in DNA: TGCGCCAGCAGCTTGTTAGACAACACTGAAGCTTTCTTT. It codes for CASSLLDNTEAFF. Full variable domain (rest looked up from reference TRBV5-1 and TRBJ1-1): KAGVTQTPRYLIKTRGQQVTLSCSPISGHRSVSWYQQTPGQGLQFLFEYFSETQRNKGNFPGRFSGRQFSNSRSEMNVSTLELGDSALYLCASSLLDNTEAFFGQGTRLTVV.

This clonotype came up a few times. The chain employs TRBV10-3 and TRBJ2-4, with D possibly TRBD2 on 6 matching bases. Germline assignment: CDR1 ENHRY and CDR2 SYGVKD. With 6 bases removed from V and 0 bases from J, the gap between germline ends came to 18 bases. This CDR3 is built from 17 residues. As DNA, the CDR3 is TGTGCCATCAGGGGGGGTTGGAGGATTCTAGCCAAAAACATTCAGTACTTC. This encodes CAIRGGWRILAKNIQYF.

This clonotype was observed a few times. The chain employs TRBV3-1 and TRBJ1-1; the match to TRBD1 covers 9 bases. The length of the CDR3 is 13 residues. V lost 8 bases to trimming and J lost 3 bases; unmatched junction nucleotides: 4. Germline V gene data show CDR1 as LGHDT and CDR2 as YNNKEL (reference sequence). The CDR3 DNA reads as TGTGCCAGCGCACGACAGGGGGACACTGAAGCTTTCTTT. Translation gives CASARQGDTEAFF.

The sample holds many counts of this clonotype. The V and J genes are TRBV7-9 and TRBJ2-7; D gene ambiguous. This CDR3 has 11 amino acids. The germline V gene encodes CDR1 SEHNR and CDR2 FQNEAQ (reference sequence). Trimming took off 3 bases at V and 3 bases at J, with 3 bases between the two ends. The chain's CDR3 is CASSLSYEQYF. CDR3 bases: TGTGCCAGCAGCTTGAGCTACGAGCAGTACTTC.

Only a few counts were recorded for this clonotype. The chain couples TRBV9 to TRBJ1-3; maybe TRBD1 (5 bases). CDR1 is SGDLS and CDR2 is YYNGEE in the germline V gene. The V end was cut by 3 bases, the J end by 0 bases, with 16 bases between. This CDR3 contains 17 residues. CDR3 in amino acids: CASSENRDGYSGNTIYF. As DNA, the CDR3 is TGTGCCAGCAGCGAAAACCGGGACGGTTACTCTGGAAACACCATATATTTT.

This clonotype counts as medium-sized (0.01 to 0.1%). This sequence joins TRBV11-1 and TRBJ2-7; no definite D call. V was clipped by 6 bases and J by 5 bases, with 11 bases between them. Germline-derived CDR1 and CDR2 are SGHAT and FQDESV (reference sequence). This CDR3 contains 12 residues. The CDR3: CASSSTPNEQYF. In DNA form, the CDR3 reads TGTGCCAGCAGTTCAACCCCGAACGAGCAGTACTTC.

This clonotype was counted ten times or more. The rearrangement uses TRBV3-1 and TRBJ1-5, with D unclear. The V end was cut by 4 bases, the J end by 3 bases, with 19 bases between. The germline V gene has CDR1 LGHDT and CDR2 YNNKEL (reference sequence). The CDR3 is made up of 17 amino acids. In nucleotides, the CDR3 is TGTGCCAGCAGCCGAAGTAAGGCAGGCAGGTACAATCAGCCCCAGCATTTT. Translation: CASSRSKAGRYNQPQHF.

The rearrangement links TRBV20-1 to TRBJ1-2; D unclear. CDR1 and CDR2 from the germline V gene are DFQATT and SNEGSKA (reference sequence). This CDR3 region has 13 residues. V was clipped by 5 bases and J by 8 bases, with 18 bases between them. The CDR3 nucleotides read TGCAGTGCTCTGAAGGAAGGGTCGGGGGGCTACACCTTC. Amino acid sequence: CSALKEGSGGYTF.

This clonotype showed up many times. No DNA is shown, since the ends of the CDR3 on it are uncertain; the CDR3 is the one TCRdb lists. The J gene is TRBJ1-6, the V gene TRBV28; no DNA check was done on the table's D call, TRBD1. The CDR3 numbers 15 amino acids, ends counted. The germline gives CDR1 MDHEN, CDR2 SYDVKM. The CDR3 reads CASSSSGQGNSPLHF.

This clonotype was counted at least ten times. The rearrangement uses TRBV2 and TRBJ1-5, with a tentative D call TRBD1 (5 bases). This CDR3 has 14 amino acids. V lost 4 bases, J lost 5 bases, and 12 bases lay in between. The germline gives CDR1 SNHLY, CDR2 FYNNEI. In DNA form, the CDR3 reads TGTGCCAGCAGTGGGGACCTTGTGTATCAGCCCCAGCATTTT. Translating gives CASSGDLVYQPQHF.

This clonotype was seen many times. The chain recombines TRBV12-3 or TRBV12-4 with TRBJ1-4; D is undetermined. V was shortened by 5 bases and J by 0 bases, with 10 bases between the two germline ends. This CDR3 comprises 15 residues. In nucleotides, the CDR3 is TGTGCCAGCAGTGGGTGGTTGGCAACTAATGAAAAACTGTTTTTT. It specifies CASSGWLATNEKLFF.

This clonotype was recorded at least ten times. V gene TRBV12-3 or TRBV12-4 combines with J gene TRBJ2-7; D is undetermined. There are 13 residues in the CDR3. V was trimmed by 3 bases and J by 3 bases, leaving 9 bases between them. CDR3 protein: CASSFGAVYEQYF. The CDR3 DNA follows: TGTGCCAGCAGTTTCGGCGCTGTCTACGAGCAGTACTTC.